Presented here are 23 T cell receptor beta chains from one specimen sequenced in a study of cytomegalovirus exposure and HLA in healthy donors. The PCR contained 60 Vbeta and 13 Jbeta primers. Sequencing used immunoSEQ multiplex PCR; TCRdb keeps in-frame clones, though not all of them. The sample carries approximately 180,000 clones, approximately 12% recorded once. Sample: PBMCs. Receptors were obtained from a man in his fifties in good health and CMV-seropositive.

This clone came up a few times. The CDR3 here is CASSQPGTAVGWQFF. CDR3 nucleotides: TGTGCCAGCAGCCAACCCGGGACAGCAGTTGGATGGCAGTTCTTC. The J gene is TRBJ2-1, the V gene TRBV13, with 7 bases matching TRBD1. Germline V gives CDR1 PRHDT, CDR2 FYEKMQ (reference sequence). CDR3 length: 15 residues. The J segment lost 12 bases and the V segment lost 5 bases, leaving 16 bases of the junction unmatched.

The genes are TRBV2 and TRBJ1-2; tentative D call: TRBD1 (6 bases). CDR3 size: 14 residues. Trimming removed 6 bases from V and 0 bases from J, with 11 bases in between. CDR1 is SNHLY and CDR2 is FYNNEI in the germline V gene. The CDR3 DNA reads TGTGCCAGCAGCGGGACATCTACTAACTATGGCTACACCTTC. This gives the protein CASSGTSTNYGYTF.

The chain combines TRBV5-1 with TRBJ1-4; 9 bases align to TRBD1. There are 15 residues in the CDR3. Germline assignment: CDR1 SGHRS and CDR2 YFSETQ. Trimming cost V 2 bases and J 7 bases; bases outside gene matches: 6. The chain's CDR3 is CASSLQGARGEKLFF. CDR3 bases: TGCGCCAGCAGCTTACAGGGGGCGCGGGGTGAAAAACTGTTTTTT.

This sequence joins TRBV5-1 and TRBJ1-1, with a possible D match to TRBD1 (6 bases). This CDR3 has 13 residues. V gave up 3 bases and J gave up 3 bases, with 9 bases separating them. Germline V gene data show CDR1 as SGHRS and CDR2 as YFSETQ. The CDR3 loop reads CASSWTEDTEAFF. The CDR3, as DNA: TGCGCCAGCAGCTGGACAGAAGACACTGAAGCTTTCTTT. The complete variable domain, with remaining parts taken from reference TRBV5-1 and TRBJ1-1, reads KAGVTQTPRYLIKTRGQQVTLSCSPISGHRSVSWYQQTPGQGLQFLFEYFSETQRNKGNFPGRFSGRQFSNSRSEMNVSTLELGDSALYLCASSWTEDTEAFFGQGTRLTVV.

Notes on this clone: At the DNA level, this CDR3 is encoded by other sequences in the same sample as well. This chain links TRBV7-2 with TRBJ1-5, with 10 bases that match TRBD1. The germline gives CDR1 SGHTA, CDR2 FQGNSA. V shed 1 base and J 6 bases; nucleotides not matched to a gene: 3. The CDR3 sequence is 15 residues long. The CDR3 region is CASSLGGQGSQPQHF. Written as DNA, the CDR3 is TGTGCCAGCAGCTTAGGGGGACAGGGGAGTCAGCCCCAGCATTTT.

The chain carries TRBV5-1 and TRBJ1-1, with 7 bases lining up with TRBD1. CDR3 length equals 15 residues. Germline values: CDR1 SGHRS, CDR2 YFSETQ. Germline trimming cut 2 bases from V and 2 bases from J; bases unmatched to any gene: 6. The CDR3 reads CASSFPGGSNTEAFF. In DNA form, the CDR3 reads TGCGCCAGCAGCTTCCCAGGGGGATCCAACACTGAAGCTTTCTTT.

This chain links TRBV10-2 with TRBJ1-2, with 9 bases fitting TRBD1. The V gene's germline CDR1 is WSHSY and CDR2 SAAADI. This CDR3 is 12 amino acids long. V lost 6 bases and J lost 6; bases outside the gene matches: 2. The chain's CDR3 is CASRDRGDGYTF. CDR3 coding DNA: TGCGCCAGCAGGGACAGGGGAGATGGCTACACCTTC.

This clone was detected only a few times. The chain joins TRBV7-6 to TRBJ1-1, with 9 bases identical to TRBD1. With 5 bases clipped from V and 1 base from J, the junction kept 11 bases outside the gene matches. CDR1 SGHVS and CDR2 FNYEAQ come from the germline V gene. This CDR3 contains 17 residues. As DNA, the CDR3 is TGTGCCAGCAGCGACCGGGACAGGGAAGGTAGGAACACTGAAGCTTTCTTT. Translated: CASSDRDREGRNTEAFF.

This clone was observed a handful of times. The V call is TRBV6-6, the J call TRBJ2-1; 8 bases map to TRBD2. Per germline, CDR1 MNHNY and CDR2 SVGAGI (reference sequence). Germline trimming cut 0 bases from V and 6 bases from J; bases unmatched to any gene: 7. The CDR3 contains 16 residues. CDR3 protein: CASSYSSGGGFNEQFF. Written as DNA, the CDR3 is TGTGCCAGCAGTTACTCATCGGGCGGGGGGTTCAATGAGCAGTTCTTC.

V gene TRBV6-1 combines with J gene TRBJ2-5; TRBD1 matches at 10 bases. The V gene's germline CDR1 is MNHNS and CDR2 SASEGT. This CDR3 is 14 amino acids long. Trimming removed 6 bases from V and 1 base from J; junction bases left unmatched: 2. CDR3 sequence: CASRDRGIQETQYF. CDR3 in DNA: TGTGCCAGCAGGGACAGGGGGATCCAAGAGACCCAGTACTTC.

This clone was detected only a few times. The chain links TRBV6-6 to TRBJ2-1; 10 bases fit TRBD2. Germline-derived CDR1 and CDR2 are MNHNY and SVGAGI (reference sequence). Trimming took 2 bases from V and 8 from J; bases not matched to a gene: 6. CDR3 length: 15 amino acids. In nucleotides, the CDR3 is TGTGCCAGCAGTTACAAACTAGCGGGGAACGATGAGCAGTTCTTC. It specifies CASSYKLAGNDEQFF.

This chain connects TRBV7-2 to TRBJ1-5; 7 positions match TRBD1. Germline trimming cut 5 bases from V and 0 bases from J; bases unmatched to any gene: 4. Germline V gene lookup returns CDR1 SGHTA and CDR2 FQGNSA. This CDR3 has 15 amino acids. This chain's CDR3 is CASSDRANSNQPQHF. CDR3 nucleotides: TGTGCCAGCAGCGACAGGGCGAATAGCAATCAGCCCCAGCATTTT.

The chain carries TRBV29-1 and TRBJ1-2; TRBD1 aligns across 7 bases. The CDR3 covers 12 residues. The V gene end was trimmed by 5 bases and the J gene end by 6 bases; junction bases not matched to a gene: 6. Germline lookup yields CDR1 SQVTM and CDR2 ANQGSEA. The DNA of the CDR3 is TGCAGCGTTAGGAGGGGGCAAGATGGCTACACCTTC. Translated, it gives CSVRRGQDGYTF. Using reference TRBV29-1 and TRBJ1-2 for the parts outside the CDR3, the full variable domain is SAVISQKPSRDICQRGTSLTIQCQVDSQVTMMFWYRQQPGQSLTLIATANQGSEATYESGFVIDKFPISRPNLTFSTLTVSNMSPEDSSIYLCSVRRGQDGYTFGSGTRLTVV.

The rearrangement joins TRBV7-2 to TRBJ1-4; D is perhaps TRBD1 (5 bases). This CDR3 spans 15 amino acids. Germline loops: CDR1 SGHTA, CDR2 FQGNSA. Trimming removed 5 bases from V and 0 bases from J, with 10 bases in between. The DNA for the CDR3 is TGTGCCAGCAGCCGGACACTGGCAACTAATGAAAAACTGTTTTTT. Amino acids: CASSRTLATNEKLFF. Full variable domain (outside the CDR3, taken from reference TRBV7-2 and TRBJ1-4): GAGVSQSPSNKVTEKGKDVELRCDPISGHTALYWYRQSLGQGLEFLIYFQGNSAPDKSGLPSDRFSAERTGGSVSTLTIQRTQQEDSAVYLCASSRTLATNEKLFFGSGTQLSVL.

The chain employs TRBV7-2 and TRBJ1-1; no reliable D call. The V end lost 1 base, the J end lost 3 bases, and 12 bases lay between the germline ends. From germline, CDR1 is SGHTA and CDR2 FQGNSA. This CDR3 region has 15 residues. This CDR3 reads CASSLGGSWYTEAFF. CDR3 in DNA: TGTGCCAGCAGCTTAGGAGGAAGTTGGTACACTGAAGCTTTCTTT. The whole variable domain, remainder taken from reference TRBV7-2 and TRBJ1-1, is GAGVSQSPSNKVTEKGKDVELRCDPISGHTALYWYRQSLGQGLEFLIYFQGNSAPDKSGLPSDRFSAERTGGSVSTLTIQRTQQEDSAVYLCASSLGGSWYTEAFFGQGTRLTVV.

Regarding this clone: Distinct nucleotide sequences in the sample also encode this CDR3. DNA for the CDR3: TGTGCCAGCAGCTTGGATCCAGGGGGAGGTAATTCACCCCTCCACTTT. Its protein is CASSLDPGGGNSPLHF. V and J are TRBV5-5 and TRBJ1-6; 7 bases are shared with TRBD1. Germline CDR1 is SGHKS and CDR2 is YYEKEE (reference sequence). V was pared by 0 bases and J by 6 bases, with 6 bases of the junction left unmatched. The CDR3 extends over 16 amino acids.

J is TRBJ2-2 and V is TRBV5-6, with D possibly TRBD2 on 5 matching bases. With 5 bases removed from V and 5 bases from J, the gap between germline ends came to 13 bases. The V gene's germline CDR1 is SGHDT and CDR2 YYEEEE. CDR3 length: 14 residues. CDR3 coding DNA: TGTGCCAGCAGGCGATTTCGGGGAACCGGGGAGCTGTTTTTT. Residues: CASRRFRGTGELFF.

The chain links TRBV7-2 to TRBJ2-3, with 10 bases identical to TRBD2. This CDR3 is built from 15 residues. In germline, CDR1 is SGHTA, CDR2 FQGNSA. The trim removed 5 bases at V and 1 base at J, leaving 3 bases unmatched. CDR3 nucleotides: TGTGCCAGCAGCCGCGGACTAGCGGGCACAGATACGCAGTATTTT. Translating gives CASSRGLAGTDTQYF.

The J gene is TRBJ2-5, the V gene TRBV30; a weak D match, TRBD1 (6 bases). Germline CDR1 reads GTSNPN; CDR2 reads SVGIG (reference sequence). Trimming left V 4 bases short and J 4 bases short, with 19 bases between. This CDR3 has 15 amino acids. The CDR3 sequence is CAWTLGARSRETQYF. CDR3 coding DNA: TGTGCCTGGACATTGGGGGCCCGCAGTCGAGAGACCCAGTACTTC.

The table lists this clone with a few counts. This chain links TRBV19 with TRBJ2-3, with a tentative D call TRBD1 (6 bases). Trimming removed 4 bases at V and 2 bases at J, with 10 bases between. The CDR3 has 14 residues. Per germline, CDR1 LNHDA and CDR2 SQIVND (reference sequence). The CDR3 sequence: CASSRTETTDTQYF. The CDR3 DNA reads as TGTGCCAGTAGTAGGACAGAGACCACAGATACGCAGTATTTT. The variable domain in full, with the rest retrieved from reference TRBV19 and TRBJ2-3, is DGGITQSPKYLFRKEGQNVTLSCEQNLNHDAMYWYRQDPGQGLRLIYYSQIVNDFQKGDIAEGYSVSREKKESFPLTVTSAQKNPTAFYLCASSRTETTDTQYFGPGTRLTVL.

The CDR3 nucleotides are TGCGCCAGCAGTGACGGGTGGACAGGGGGGACTGAAGCTTTCTTT. This codes for CASSDGWTGGTEAFF. The chain has TRBV10-1 and TRBJ1-1; 10 nucleotides agree with TRBD1. V was clipped by 3 bases and J by 5 bases; unmatched bases: 6. This CDR3 contains 15 residues. CDR1 and CDR2 from the germline V gene are WNHNN and SYGVQD (reference sequence).

The J gene is TRBJ1-1, the V gene TRBV6-4; no clear D gene. CDR1 is MRHNA and CDR2 is SNTAGT in the germline V gene. The CDR3 sequence is 13 residues long. Trimming removed 2 bases from V and 0 bases from J, with 4 bases in between. CDR3 loop: CASSDNMNTEAFF. Here the CDR3 DNA reads TGTGCCAGCAGTGACAACATGAACACTGAAGCTTTCTTT.

This clone was counted a few times. The chain employs TRBV6-6 and TRBJ2-5; 8 nucleotides align to TRBD2. The germline V gene has CDR1 MNHNY and CDR2 SVGAGI (reference sequence). Trimming at V came to 5 bases and at J to 0 bases, leaving 8 bases not matched to a gene. The CDR3 is made up of 16 amino acids. The CDR3 nucleotides read TGTGCCAGCAGTCCCCGGACTAGCCACAACCAAGAGACCCAGTACTTC. It translates to CASSPRTSHNQETQYF.